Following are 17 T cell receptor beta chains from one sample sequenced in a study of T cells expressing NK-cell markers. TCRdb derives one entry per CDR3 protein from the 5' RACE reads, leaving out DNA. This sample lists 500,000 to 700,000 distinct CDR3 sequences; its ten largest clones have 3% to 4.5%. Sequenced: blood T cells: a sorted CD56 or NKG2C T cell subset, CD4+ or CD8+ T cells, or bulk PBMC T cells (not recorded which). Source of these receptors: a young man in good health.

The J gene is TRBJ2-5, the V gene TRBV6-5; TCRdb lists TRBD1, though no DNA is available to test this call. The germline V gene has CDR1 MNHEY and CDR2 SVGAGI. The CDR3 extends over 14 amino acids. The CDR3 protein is CASSYLPKGETQYF.

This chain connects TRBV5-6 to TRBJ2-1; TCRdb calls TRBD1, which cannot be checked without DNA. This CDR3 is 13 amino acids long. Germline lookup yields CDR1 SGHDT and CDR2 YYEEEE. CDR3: CASRGMGRNEQFF.

CDR3 loop: CASSRDRGRVVYGYTF. The genes are TRBV5-6 and TRBJ1-2; the TCRdb call, TRBD1, lacks DNA for checking. CDR3 size: 16 residues. Germline V gives CDR1 SGHDT, CDR2 YYEEEE.

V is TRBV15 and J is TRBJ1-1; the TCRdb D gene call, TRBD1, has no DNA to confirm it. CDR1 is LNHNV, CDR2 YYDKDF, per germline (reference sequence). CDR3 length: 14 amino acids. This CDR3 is CATSRGGSDTEAFF.

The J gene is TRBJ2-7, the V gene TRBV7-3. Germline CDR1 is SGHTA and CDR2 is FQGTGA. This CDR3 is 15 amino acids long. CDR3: CASSLGVQSSYEQYF.

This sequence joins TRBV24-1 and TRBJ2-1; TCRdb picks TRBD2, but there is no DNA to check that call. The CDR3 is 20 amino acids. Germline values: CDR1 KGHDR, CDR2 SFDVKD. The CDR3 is CATSDRPQFRTSSSYNEQFF.

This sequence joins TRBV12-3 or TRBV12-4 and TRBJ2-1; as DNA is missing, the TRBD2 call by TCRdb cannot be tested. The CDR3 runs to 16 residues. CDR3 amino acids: CASSLVLAASYNEQFF.

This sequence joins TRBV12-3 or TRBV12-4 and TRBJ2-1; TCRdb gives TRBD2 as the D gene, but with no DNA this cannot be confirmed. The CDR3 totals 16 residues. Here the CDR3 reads CASRIGTSGSYNEQFF.

This chain's CDR3 is CASTLGITDTQYF. The genes are TRBV12-3 or TRBV12-4 and TRBJ2-3. CDR3 size: 13 residues.

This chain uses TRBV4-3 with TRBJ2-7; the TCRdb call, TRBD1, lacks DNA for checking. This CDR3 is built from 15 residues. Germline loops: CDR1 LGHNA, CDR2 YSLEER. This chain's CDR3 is CASSRGTDILYEQYF.

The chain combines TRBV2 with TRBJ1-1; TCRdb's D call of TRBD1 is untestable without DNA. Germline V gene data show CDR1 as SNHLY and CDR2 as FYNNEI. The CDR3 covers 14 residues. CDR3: CASTDEGVGTEAFF.

This CDR3 reads CASSLGGPNSNQPQHF. V is TRBV5-5 and J is TRBJ1-5. Germline V gives CDR1 SGHKS, CDR2 YYEKEE (reference sequence). The CDR3 sequence is 16 residues long.

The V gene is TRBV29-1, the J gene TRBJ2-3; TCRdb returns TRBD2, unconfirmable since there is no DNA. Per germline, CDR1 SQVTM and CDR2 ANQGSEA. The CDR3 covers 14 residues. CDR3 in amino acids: CSVAQRGGADTQYF.

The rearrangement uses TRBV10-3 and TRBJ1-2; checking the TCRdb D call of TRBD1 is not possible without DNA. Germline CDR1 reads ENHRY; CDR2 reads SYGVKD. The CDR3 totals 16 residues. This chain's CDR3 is CAISETPGTGSHGYTF.

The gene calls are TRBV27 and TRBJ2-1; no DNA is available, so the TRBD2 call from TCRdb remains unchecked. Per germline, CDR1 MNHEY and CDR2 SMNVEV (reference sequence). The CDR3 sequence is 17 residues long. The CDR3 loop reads CASVAGTSANLDNEQFF.

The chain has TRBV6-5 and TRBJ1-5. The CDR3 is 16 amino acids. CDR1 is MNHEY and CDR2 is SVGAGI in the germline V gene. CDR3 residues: CASSYSSNRVISPQHF.

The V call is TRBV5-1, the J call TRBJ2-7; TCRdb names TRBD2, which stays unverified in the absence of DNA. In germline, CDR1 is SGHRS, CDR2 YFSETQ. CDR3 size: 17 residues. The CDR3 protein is CASSWRLAGVISYEQYF.